The T cell receptor (beta chain) described here comes from a study of glioma-infiltrating T cells. The overall study: WHO grade II oligodendrogliomas or astrocytomas, plus non-recurrent WHO grade IV glioblastomas, were sampled.

TCR alpha and beta CDR3 regions were amplified from RNA using iRepertoire nested multiplex PCR. MiXCR, run by TCRdb on the multiplex PCR reads, gives a single entry per CDR3 protein. The data contain fewer than 500,000 distinct CDR3 sequences, around 45% of them singletons. This clonotype came up a few times. Its antigen is unidentified. Findings and caveats of the study: A blood CDR3 motif signature was depleted in highly divergent patients. Tissue and blood shared very few CDR3 sequences.

The specimen was glioma tissue, nonneoplastic brain tissue, or PBMCs (not recorded which). This receptor was identified in a human donor with low-grade glioma or glioblastoma, undergoing nonglioma brain surgery, or in good health (not recorded which).

The CDR3 region has the DNA TGTGCCACCAGTGATCGGCAGGTTCAAGAGACCCAGTACTTC. It yields the protein CATSDRQVQETQYF. This sequence joins TRBV24-1 and TRBJ2-5; D unclear. Germline-derived CDR1 and CDR2 are KGHDR and SFDVKD. V was clipped by 3 bases and J by 2 bases, with 9 bases between them. The CDR3 runs 14 residues.